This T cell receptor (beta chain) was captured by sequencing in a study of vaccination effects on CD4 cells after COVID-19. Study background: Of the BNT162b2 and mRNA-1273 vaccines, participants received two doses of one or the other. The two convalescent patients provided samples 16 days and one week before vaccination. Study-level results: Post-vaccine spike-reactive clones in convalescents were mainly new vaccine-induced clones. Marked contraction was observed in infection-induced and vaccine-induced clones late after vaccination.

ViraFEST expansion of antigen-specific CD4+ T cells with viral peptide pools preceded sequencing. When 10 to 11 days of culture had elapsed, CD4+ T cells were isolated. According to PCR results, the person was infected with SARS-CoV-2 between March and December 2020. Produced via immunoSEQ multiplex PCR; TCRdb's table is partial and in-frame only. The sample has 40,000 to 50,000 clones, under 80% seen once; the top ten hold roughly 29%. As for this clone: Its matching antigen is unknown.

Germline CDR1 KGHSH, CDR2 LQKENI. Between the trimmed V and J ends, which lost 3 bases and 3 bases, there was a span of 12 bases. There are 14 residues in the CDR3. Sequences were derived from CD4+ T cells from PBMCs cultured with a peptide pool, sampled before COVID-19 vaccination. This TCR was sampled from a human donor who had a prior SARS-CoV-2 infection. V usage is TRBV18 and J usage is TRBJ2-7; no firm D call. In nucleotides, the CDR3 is TGTGCCAGCTCACCCGCGGCATCTTTCTACGAGCAGTACTTC. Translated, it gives CASSPAASFYEQYF.